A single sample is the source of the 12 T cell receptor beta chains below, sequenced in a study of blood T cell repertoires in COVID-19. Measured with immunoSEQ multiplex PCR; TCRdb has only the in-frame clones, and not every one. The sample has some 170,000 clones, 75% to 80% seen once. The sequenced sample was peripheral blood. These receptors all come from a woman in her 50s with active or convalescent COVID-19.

CDR3 nucleotide sequence: TGTGCCAGCTCAGGAGGTTATGAGCAGTTCTTC. Protein product: CASSGGYEQFF. V and J are TRBV4-2 and TRBJ2-1; D might be TRBD2 (5 bases). Trimming pared 8 bases from V and 8 bases from J, leaving 10 bases between. Germline V gene data show CDR1 as LGHNA and CDR2 as YNFKEQ. This CDR3 is built from 11 residues.

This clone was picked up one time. The CDR3 spells CASSLGPNTEAFF. Here the CDR3 DNA reads TGTGCCAGCAGTTTGGGGCCGAACACTGAAGCTTTCTTT. The chain carries TRBV28 and TRBJ1-1; D is perhaps TRBD1 (5 bases). In germline, CDR1 is MDHEN, CDR2 SYDVKM. V was clipped by 3 bases and J by 1 base, with 6 bases between them. The CDR3 consists of 13 residues.

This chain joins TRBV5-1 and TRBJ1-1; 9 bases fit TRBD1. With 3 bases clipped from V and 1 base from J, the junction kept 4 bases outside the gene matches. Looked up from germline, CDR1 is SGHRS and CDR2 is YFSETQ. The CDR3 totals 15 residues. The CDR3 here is CASSSRQGGNTEAFF. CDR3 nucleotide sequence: TGCGCCAGCAGCTCTCGACAGGGGGGGAACACTGAAGCTTTCTTT.

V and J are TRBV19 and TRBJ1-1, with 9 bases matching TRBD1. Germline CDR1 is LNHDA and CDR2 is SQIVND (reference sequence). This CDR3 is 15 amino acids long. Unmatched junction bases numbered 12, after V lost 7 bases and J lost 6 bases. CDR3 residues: CASIRRGTGFPEAFF. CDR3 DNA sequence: TGTGCCAGTATTAGGCGTGGGACAGGGTTTCCTGAAGCTTTCTTT.

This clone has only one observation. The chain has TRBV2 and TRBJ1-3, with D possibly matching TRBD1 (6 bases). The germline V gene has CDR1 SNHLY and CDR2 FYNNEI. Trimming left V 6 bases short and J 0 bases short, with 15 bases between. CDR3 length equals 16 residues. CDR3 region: CASSLYTGSSGNTIYF. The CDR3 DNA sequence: TGTGCCAGCAGCCTTTACACAGGGTCCTCTGGAAACACCATATATTTT.

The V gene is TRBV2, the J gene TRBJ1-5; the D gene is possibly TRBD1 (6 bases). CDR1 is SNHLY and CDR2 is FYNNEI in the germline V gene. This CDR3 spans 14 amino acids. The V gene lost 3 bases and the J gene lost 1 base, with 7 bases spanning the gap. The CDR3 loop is CASSEQGSNQPQHF. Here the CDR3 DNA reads TGTGCCAGCAGTGAGCAGGGGAGCAATCAGCCCCAGCATTTT.

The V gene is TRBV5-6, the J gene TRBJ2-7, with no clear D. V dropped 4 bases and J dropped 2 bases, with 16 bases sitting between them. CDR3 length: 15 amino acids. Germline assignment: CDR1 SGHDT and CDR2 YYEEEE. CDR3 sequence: CASSISQSGPYEQYF. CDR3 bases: TGTGCCAGCAGCATATCGCAGTCTGGCCCCTACGAGCAGTACTTC.

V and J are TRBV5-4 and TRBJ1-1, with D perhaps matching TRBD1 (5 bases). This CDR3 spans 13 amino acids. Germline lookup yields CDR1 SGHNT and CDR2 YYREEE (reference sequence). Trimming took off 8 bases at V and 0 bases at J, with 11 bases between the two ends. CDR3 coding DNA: TGTGCCAGTCGGGGGAGCATGAACACTGAAGCTTTCTTT. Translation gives CASRGSMNTEAFF.

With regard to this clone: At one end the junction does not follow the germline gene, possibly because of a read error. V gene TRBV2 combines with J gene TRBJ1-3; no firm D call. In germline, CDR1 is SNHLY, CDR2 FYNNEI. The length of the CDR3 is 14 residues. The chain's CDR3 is CASSEVVPGDTIYF. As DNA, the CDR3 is TGTGCCAGCAGCGAAGTCGTCCCCGGGGACACCATATATTTT.

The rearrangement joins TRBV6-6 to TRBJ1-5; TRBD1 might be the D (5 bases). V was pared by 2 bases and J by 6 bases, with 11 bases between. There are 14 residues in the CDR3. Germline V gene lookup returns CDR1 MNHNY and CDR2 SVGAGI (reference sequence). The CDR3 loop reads CASSYPGLSQPQHF. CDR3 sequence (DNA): TGTGCCAGCAGTTACCCAGGGTTGAGTCAGCCCCAGCATTTT.

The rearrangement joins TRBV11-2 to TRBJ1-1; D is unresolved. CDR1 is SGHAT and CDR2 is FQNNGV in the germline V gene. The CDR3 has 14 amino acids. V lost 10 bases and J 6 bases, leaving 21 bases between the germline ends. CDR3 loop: CATHQPGERAEAFF. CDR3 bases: TGTGCCACCCACCAACCCGGGGAAAGGGCTGAAGCTTTCTTT.

Here the CDR3 DNA reads TGTGCCACCAGCAGAGATTTCGGGGTTTCTTACGAGCAGTACTTC. Translation gives CATSRDFGVSYEQYF. The J gene is TRBJ2-7, the V gene TRBV15, with a possible D match to TRBD2 (5 bases). V was shortened by 0 bases and J by 4 bases, with 13 bases between the two germline ends. The CDR3 has 15 amino acids. Germline V gene lookup returns CDR1 LNHNV and CDR2 YYDKDF (reference sequence).